This entry features one T cell receptor (beta chain) sequence. Repertoires were generated with immunoSEQ multiplex PCR, while TCRdb's copy carries only in-frame clones and drops some. The data contain around 71,000 clones, 70% to 85% of them seen just once; the ten biggest clones take up approximately 3.7%. The sample originates from a study of early stage breast cancer tumors. The CDR3 loop spans 12 amino acids. The germline V gene encodes CDR1 SGDLS and CDR2 YYNGEE. V was cut by 2 bases and J by 7 bases, with 7 bases left in between. This receptor was identified in a person between 55 and 69 years old with breast cancer. The J gene is TRBJ1-3, the V gene TRBV9; D not resolved. Material for sequencing was blood. Written as DNA, the CDR3 is TGTGCCAGCAGCGTCCCCGGGAACACCATATATTTT. Residues: CASSVPGNTIYF.